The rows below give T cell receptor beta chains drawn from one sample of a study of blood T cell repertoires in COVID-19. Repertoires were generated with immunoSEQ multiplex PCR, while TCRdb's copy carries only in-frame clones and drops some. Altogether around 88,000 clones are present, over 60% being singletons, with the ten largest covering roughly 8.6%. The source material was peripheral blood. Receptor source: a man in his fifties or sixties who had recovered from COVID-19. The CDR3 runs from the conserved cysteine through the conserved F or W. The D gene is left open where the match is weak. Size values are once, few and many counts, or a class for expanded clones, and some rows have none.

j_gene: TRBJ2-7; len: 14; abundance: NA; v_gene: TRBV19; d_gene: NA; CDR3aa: CASSISWGPYEQYF; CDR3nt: TGTGCCAGTAGTATATCCTGGGGGCCGTACGAGCAGTACTTC
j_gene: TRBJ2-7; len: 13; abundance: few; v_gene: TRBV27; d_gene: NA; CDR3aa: CASSLVRDYEQYF; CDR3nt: TGTGCCAGCAGTTTAGTCCGGGACTACGAGCAGTACTTC
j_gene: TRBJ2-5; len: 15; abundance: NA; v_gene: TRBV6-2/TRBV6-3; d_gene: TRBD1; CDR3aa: CASSATGERWETQYF; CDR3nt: TGTGCCAGCAGTGCAACAGGGGAAAGGTGGGAGACCCAGTACTTC
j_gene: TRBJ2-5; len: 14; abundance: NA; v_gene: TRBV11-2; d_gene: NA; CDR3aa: CASSQQGWGETQYF; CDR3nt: TGTGCCAGCAGCCAACAGGGTTGGGGGGAGACCCAGTACTTC
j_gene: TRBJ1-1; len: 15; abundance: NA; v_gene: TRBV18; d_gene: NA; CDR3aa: CASSPTGIMNTEAFF; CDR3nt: TGTGCCAGCTCACCTACCGGGATCATGAACACTGAAGCTTTCTTT
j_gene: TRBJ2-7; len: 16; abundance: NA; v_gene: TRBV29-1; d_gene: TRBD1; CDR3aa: CSVEERTGRRSYEQYF; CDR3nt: TGCAGCGTTGAAGAAAGGACAGGGCGAAGATCCTACGAGCAGTACTTC
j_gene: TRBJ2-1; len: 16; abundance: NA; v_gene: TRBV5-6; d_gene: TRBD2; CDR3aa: CASSLDEQAGPDEQFF; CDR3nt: TGTGCCAGCAGCTTGGATGAGCAAGCGGGGCCGGATGAGCAGTTCTTC
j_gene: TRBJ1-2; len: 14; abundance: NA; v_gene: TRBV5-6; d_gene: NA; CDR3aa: CASSPGGVFYGYTF; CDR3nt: TGTGCCAGCAGCCCGGGGGGTGTCTTCTATGGCTACACCTTC
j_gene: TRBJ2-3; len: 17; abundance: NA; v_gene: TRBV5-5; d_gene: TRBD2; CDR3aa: CASSLQPRAGGTDTQYF; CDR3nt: TGTGCCAGCAGCTTGCAACCTCGGGCGGGGGGCACAGATACGCAGTATTTT
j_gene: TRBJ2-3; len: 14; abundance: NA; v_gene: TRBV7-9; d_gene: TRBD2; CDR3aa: CASRKTSGTDTQYF; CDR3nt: TGTGCCAGCAGGAAGACTAGCGGAACAGATACGCAGTATTTT
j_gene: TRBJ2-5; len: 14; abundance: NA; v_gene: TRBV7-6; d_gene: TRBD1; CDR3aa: CASSRDRVEETQYF; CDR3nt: TGTGCCAGCAGTCGGGACAGGGTTGAGGAGACCCAGTACTTC
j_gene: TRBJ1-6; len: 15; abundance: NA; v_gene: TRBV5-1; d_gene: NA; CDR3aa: CASSLVGQNNSPLHF; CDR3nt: TGCGCCAGCAGCTTGGTGGGGCAGAATAATTCACCCCTCCACTTT
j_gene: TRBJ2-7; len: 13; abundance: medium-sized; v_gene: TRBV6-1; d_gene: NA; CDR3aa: CASSDREWGEQYF; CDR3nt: TGTGCCAGCAGTGATCGGGAGTGGGGCGAGCAGTACTTC
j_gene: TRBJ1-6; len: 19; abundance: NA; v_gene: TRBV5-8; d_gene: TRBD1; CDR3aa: CASSLFSLGQANYNSPLHF; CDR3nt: TGTGCCAGCAGCTTGTTTTCTTTGGGACAGGCGAACTATAATTCACCCCTCCACTTT
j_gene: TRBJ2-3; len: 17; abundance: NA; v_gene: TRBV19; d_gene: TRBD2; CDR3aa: CASSISPGLAGPDTQYF; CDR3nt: TGTGCCAGTAGTATCTCGCCGGGACTAGCGGGGCCAGATACGCAGTATTTT
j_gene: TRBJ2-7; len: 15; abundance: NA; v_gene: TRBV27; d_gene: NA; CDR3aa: CASSNRGSGSDEQYF; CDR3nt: TGTGCCAGCAGTAACCGGGGGTCCGGTTCTGACGAGCAGTACTTC
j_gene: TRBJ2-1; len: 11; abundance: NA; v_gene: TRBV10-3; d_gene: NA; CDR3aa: CAIRLGNEQFF; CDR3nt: TGTGCCATTCGTCTCGGCAATGAGCAGTTCTTC
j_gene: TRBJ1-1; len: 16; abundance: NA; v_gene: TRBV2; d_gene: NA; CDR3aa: CASSEEGVGLNTEAFF; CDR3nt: TGTGCCAGCAGTGAAGAGGGAGTCGGGTTGAACACTGAAGCTTTCTTT
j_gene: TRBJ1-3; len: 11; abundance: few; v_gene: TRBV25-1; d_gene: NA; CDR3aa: CASSQANTIYF; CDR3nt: TGTGCCAGCAGTCAGGCGAACACCATATATTTT
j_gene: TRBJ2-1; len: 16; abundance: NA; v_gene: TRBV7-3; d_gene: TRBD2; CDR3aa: CASSLTGGRSFNEQFF; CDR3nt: TGTGCCAGCAGCTTAACGGGCGGGAGGTCTTTCAATGAGCAGTTCTTC
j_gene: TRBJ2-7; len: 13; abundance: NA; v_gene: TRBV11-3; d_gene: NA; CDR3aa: CASSFGTLYEQYF; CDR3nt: TGTGCCAGCAGCTTTGGGACACTATACGAGCAGTACTTC
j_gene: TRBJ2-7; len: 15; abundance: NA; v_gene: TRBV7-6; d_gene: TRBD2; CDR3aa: CASSFGLAGGYEQYF; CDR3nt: TGTGCCAGCAGCTTTGGACTAGCGGGAGGCTACGAGCAGTACTTC
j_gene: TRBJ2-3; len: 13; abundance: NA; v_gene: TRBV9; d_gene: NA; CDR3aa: CASSTRETNTQYF; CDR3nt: TGTGCCAGCTCAACTAGGGAGACGAATACGCAGTATTTT
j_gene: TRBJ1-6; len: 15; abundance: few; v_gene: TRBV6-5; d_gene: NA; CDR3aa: CASSYSGREGSPLHF; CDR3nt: TGTGCCAGCAGTTACTCGGGGCGGGAGGGATCACCCCTCCACTTT
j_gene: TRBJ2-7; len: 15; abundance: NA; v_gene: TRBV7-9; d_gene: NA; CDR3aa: CASSLDGISSYEQYF; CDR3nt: TGTGCCAGCAGCTTAGACGGGATCAGCTCCTACGAGCAGTACTTC
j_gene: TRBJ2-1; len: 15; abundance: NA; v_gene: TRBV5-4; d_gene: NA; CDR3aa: CASSPPGQTYNEQFF; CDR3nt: TGTGCCAGCAGCCCTCCTGGACAGACCTACAATGAGCAGTTCTTC
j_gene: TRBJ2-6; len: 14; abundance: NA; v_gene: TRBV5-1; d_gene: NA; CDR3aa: CASLDHSGANVLTF; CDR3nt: TGCGCCAGCCTAGACCACTCTGGGGCCAACGTCCTGACTTTC
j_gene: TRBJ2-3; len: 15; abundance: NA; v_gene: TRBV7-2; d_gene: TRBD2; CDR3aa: CASSLDGRETDTQYF; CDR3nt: TGTGCCAGCAGCTTAGACGGGAGGGAGACAGATACGCAGTATTTT
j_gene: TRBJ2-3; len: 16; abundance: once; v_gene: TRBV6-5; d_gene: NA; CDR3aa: CASSYSWPGRTDTQYF; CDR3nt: TGTGCCAGCAGTTACTCGTGGCCAGGGCGCACAGATACGCAGTATTTT
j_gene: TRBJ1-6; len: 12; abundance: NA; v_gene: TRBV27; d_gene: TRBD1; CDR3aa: CASSQGESPLHF; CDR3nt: TGTGCCAGCAGCCAGGGGGAATCACCCCTCCACTTT
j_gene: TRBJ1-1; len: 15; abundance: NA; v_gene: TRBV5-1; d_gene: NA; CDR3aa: CASSSGSNMNTEAFF; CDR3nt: TGCGCCAGCAGCTCGGGATCAAACATGAACACTGAAGCTTTCTTT
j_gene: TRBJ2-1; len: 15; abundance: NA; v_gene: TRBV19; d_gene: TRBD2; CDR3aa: CASSSSGSFHNEQFF; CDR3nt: TGTGCCAGTAGCTCTAGCGGCTCCTTCCACAATGAGCAGTTCTTC
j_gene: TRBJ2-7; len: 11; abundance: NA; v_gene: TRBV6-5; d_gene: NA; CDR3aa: CASQNSYEQYF; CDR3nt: TGTGCCAGCCAGAACTCCTACGAGCAGTACTTC
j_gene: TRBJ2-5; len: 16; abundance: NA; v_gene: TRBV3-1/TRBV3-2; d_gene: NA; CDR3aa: CASSPYLSGGTETQYF; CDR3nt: TGTGCCAGCAGCCCGTACCTGAGTGGGGGGACGGAGACCCAGTACTTC
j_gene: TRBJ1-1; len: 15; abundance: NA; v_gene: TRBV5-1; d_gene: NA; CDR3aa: CASSLASGVGTEAFF; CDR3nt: TGCGCCAGCAGCTTGGCCTCGGGGGTAGGAACTGAAGCTTTCTTT
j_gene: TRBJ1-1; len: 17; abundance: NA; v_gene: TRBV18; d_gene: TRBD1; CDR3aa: CASSPLLNRGTDTEAFF; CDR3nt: TGTGCCAGCTCACCGCTTTTAAACAGGGGGACCGACACTGAAGCTTTCTTT
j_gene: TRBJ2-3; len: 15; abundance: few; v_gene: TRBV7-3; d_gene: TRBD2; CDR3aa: CASSPTSGGSDTQYF; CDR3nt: TGTGCCAGCAGCCCGACTAGCGGGGGGTCGGATACGCAGTATTTT
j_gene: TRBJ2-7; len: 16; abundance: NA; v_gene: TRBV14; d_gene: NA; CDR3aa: CASSLVYRENPYEQYF; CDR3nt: TGTGCCAGCAGCCTAGTATACAGGGAGAACCCCTACGAGCAGTACTTC
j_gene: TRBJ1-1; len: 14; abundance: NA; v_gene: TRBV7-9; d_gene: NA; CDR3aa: CASSKQGLATEAFF; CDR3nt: TGTGCCAGCAGCAAACAGGGTTTAGCCACTGAAGCTTTCTTT
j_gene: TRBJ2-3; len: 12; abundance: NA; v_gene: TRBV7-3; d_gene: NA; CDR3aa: CASSPGTDTQYF; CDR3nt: TGTGCCAGCAGCCCCGGCACAGATACGCAGTATTTT
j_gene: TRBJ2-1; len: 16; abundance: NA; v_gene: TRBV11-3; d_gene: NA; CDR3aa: CASSLSQKPRGNEQFF; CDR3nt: TGTGCCAGCAGCTTATCCCAGAAACCCCGAGGGAATGAGCAGTTCTTC
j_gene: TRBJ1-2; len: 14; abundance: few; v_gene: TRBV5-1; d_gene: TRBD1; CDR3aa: CASRIGTEVYGYTF; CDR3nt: TGCGCCAGCAGAATCGGGACAGAAGTTTATGGCTACACCTTC
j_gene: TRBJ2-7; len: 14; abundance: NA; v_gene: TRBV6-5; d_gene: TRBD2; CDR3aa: CASSGFGRGGEQYF; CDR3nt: TGTGCCAGCAGCGGATTTGGGAGGGGCGGCGAGCAGTACTTC
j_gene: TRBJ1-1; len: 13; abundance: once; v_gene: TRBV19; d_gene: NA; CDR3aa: CASSQGLDTEAFF; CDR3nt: TGTGCCAGTAGCCAGGGGTTGGACACTGAAGCTTTCTTT
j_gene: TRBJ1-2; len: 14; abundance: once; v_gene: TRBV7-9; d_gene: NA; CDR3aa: CASSLGHGYEGYTF; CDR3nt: TGTGCCAGCAGCTTAGGCCACGGTTACGAAGGCTACACCTTC
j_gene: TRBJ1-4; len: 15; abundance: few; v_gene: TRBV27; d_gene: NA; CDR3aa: CASSPSRATNEKLFF; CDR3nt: TGTGCCAGCAGTCCATCCAGGGCCACTAATGAAAAACTGTTTTTT
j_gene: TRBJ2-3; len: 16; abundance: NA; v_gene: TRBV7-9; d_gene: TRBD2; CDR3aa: CASSLETSGLPRTQYF; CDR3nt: TGTGCCAGCAGCTTAGAAACTAGCGGACTGCCGAGAACGCAGTATTTT
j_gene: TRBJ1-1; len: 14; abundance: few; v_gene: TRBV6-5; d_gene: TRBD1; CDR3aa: CASREGQGRTEAFF; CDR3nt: TGTGCCAGCAGGGAGGGACAGGGAAGGACTGAAGCTTTCTTT
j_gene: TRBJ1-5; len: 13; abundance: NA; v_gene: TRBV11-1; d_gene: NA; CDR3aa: CASSLLEDQPQHF; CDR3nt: TGTGCCAGCAGCTTATTGGAGGATCAGCCCCAGCATTTT
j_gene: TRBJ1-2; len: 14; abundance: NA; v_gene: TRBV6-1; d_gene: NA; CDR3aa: CASSERQGWDGYTF; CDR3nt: TGTGCCAGCAGTGAACGGCAGGGGTGGGATGGCTACACCTTC
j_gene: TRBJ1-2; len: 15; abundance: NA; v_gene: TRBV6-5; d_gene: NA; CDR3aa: CASSYRGGRDYGYTF; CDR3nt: TGTGCCAGCAGTTACCGGGGGGGGCGCGACTATGGCTACACCTTC
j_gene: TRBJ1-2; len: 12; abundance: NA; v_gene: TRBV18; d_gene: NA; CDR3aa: CASSPRGHGYTF; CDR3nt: TGTGCCAGCTCACCACGGGGCCACGGCTACACCTTC
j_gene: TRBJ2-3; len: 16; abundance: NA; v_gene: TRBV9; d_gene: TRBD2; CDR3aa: CASSVGTSGGHHTQYF; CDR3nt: TGTGCCAGCAGCGTAGGGACTAGCGGGGGGCATCATACGCAGTATTTT
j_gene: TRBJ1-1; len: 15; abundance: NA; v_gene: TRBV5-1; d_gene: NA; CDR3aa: CASSLATGGAAEAFF; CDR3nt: TGCGCCAGCAGCTTGGCCACTGGGGGGGCCGCTGAAGCTTTCTTT
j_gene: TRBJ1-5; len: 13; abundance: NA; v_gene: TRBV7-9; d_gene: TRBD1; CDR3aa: CASSLDRNQPQHF; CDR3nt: TGTGCCAGCAGTTTGGACAGGAATCAGCCCCAGCATTTT
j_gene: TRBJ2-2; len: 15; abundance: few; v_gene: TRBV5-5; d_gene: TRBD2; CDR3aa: CASSLFRLAPGELFF; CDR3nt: TGTGCCAGCAGCTTGTTTCGACTAGCACCCGGGGAGCTGTTTTTT
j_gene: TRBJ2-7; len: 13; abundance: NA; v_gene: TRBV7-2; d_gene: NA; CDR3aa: CASRGPPGEVQYF; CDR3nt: TGTGCCAGCCGTGGGCCCCCCGGGGAGGTGCAGTACTTC
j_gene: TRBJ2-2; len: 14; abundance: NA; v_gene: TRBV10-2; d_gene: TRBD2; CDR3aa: CASRGTSVTGELFF; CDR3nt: TGCGCCAGCAGGGGGACTAGCGTCACCGGGGAGCTGTTTTTT